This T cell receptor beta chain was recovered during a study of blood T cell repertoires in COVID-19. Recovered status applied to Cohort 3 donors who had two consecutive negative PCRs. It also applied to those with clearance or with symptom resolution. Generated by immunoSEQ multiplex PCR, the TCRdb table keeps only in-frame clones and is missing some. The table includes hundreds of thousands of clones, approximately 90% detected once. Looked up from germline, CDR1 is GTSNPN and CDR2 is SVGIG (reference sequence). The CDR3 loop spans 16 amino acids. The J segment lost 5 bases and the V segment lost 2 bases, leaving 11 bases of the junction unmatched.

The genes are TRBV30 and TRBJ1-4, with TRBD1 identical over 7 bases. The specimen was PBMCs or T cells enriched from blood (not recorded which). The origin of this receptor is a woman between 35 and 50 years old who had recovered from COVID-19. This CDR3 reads CAWSTPPGQPNEKLFF. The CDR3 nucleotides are TGTGCCTGGAGTACCCCTCCGGGACAGCCGAATGAAAAACTGTTTTTT.